A selection of T cell receptor beta chains follows, all from one sample in a study of blood T cell repertoires in COVID-19. Clones were read by immunoSEQ multiplex PCR, and TCRdb kept only the in-frame ones, dropping some. This sample has about 51,000 clones; 86% occur once, and the top ten carry 1.3%. The material sequenced was peripheral blood. These receptors originate from a man in his fifties or sixties with acute or convalescent COVID-19. Both conserved end residues are part of each CDR3. D genes are given only for firm matches. A row's size may be missing; if present it is once, few, many or a size class.

abundance	v_gene	j_gene	d_gene	CDR3aa	CDR3nt
NA	TRBV12-3/TRBV12-4	TRBJ1-5	NA	CASSLFADQPQHF	TGTGCCAGCAGTTTATTCGCAGATCAGCCCCAGCATTTT
NA	TRBV7-8	TRBJ2-1	TRBD2	CASSSSGSTYNEQFF	TGTGCCAGCAGCTCCAGCGGGAGCACCTACAATGAGCAGTTCTTC
NA	TRBV6-2/TRBV6-3	TRBJ2-7	NA	CASSSAALNEQYF	TGTGCCAGCAGTTCGGCGGCCCTCAACGAGCAGTACTTC
few	TRBV5-1	TRBJ2-5	TRBD1	CASSTTGVRDETQYF	TGCGCCAGCAGCACTACAGGGGTACGAGATGAGACCCAGTACTTC
NA	TRBV19	TRBJ1-1	NA	CASSIAGGLYLNTEAFF	TGTGCCAGTAGTATAGCGGGGGGCCTTTACCTGAACACTGAAGCTTTCTTT
NA	TRBV6-5	TRBJ2-3	TRBD1	CASSVQGSSTDTQYF	TGTGCCAGCAGCGTACAGGGGTCTAGCACAGATACGCAGTATTTT
once	TRBV2	TRBJ2-5	TRBD2	CASSEAGLAGVETQYF	TGTGCCAGCAGTGAAGCGGGACTAGCGGGAGTAGAGACCCAGTACTTC
NA	TRBV7-6	TRBJ2-1	NA	CASSNIPDVRGGEQFF	TGTGCCAGCAGCAATATTCCGGACGTGAGGGGGGGAGAGCAGTTCTTC
NA	TRBV4-1	TRBJ2-1	TRBD2	CASSQDNSGGYNEQFF	TGCGCCAGCAGCCAAGATAACAGCGGGGGCTACAATGAGCAGTTCTTC
NA	TRBV5-4	TRBJ2-5	NA	CASSLVGPYQETQYF	TGTGCCAGCAGCTTGGTTGGCCCATACCAAGAGACCCAGTACTTC
NA	TRBV14	TRBJ1-6	NA	CASSHTPGADSPLHF	TGTGCCAGCAGCCACACCCCAGGGGCCGATTCACCCCTCCACTTT
NA	TRBV11-3	TRBJ2-3	NA	CASSLYPRDTQYF	TGTGCCAGCAGCTTATATCCTAGGGATACGCAGTATTTT
NA	TRBV19	TRBJ2-4	NA	CASSKQGSGENIQYF	TGTGCCAGTAGTAAACAGGGGTCGGGGGAAAACATTCAGTACTTC
NA	TRBV27	TRBJ1-1	NA	CASSPGLPGTEAFF	TGTGCCAGCAGCCCGGGACTCCCGGGAACTGAAGCTTTCTTT
NA	TRBV7-2	TRBJ2-1	TRBD2	CASSFGTSGRRVSNEQFF	TGTGCCAGCAGCTTCGGGACTAGCGGGAGGAGGGTTAGCAATGAGCAGTTCTTC
NA	TRBV9	TRBJ2-3	NA	CASSVQATQYF	TGTGCCAGCAGCGTACAAGCTACGCAGTATTTT
NA	TRBV9	TRBJ2-1	TRBD2	CASSVAGTSGRNEQFF	TGTGCCAGCAGCGTAGCTGGGACTAGCGGGAGGAATGAGCAGTTCTTC
NA	TRBV7-7	TRBJ1-4	NA	CASSLDRRTNEKLFF	TGTGCTAGCAGCCTCGACAGGAGGACTAATGAAAAACTGTTTTTT
few	TRBV19	TRBJ2-5	TRBD1	CASSTTRQGAGETQYF	TGTGCCAGTAGTACAACCAGACAGGGGGCTGGGGAGACCCAGTACTTC
NA	TRBV13	TRBJ2-3	NA	CASSPGGTSSTDTQYF	TGTGCCAGCTCCCCGGGTGGGACTTCTAGCACAGATACGCAGTATTTT
few	TRBV4-3	TRBJ2-3	NA	CASSQEFRVRPDTQYF	TGCGCCAGCAGCCAAGAGTTCCGGGTCCGACCAGATACGCAGTATTTT
NA	TRBV6-5	TRBJ2-7	TRBD1	CASSYPGTGGRGEQYF	TGTGCCAGCAGTTACCCAGGGACAGGGGGACGAGGGGAGCAGTACTTC
NA	TRBV10-2	TRBJ1-1	NA	CASRDINTEAFF	TGCGCCAGCAGGGACATAAACACTGAAGCTTTCTTT
NA	TRBV6-6	TRBJ2-3	TRBD2	CASRGVLAGRDTQYF	TGTGCCAGCAGAGGGGTACTAGCGGGAAGAGATACGCAGTATTTT
NA	TRBV10-3	TRBJ2-7	NA	CAISELTRKYEQYF	TGTGCCATCAGTGAACTGACTAGGAAATACGAGCAGTACTTC
once	TRBV10-3	TRBJ1-6	NA	CAISGPGNSPLHF	TGTGCCATCAGTGGCCCGGGGAATTCACCCCTCCACTTT
few	TRBV2	TRBJ1-2	TRBD1	CASSVDGQGAAYGYTF	TGTGCCAGCAGTGTAGATGGGCAGGGGGCAGCTTATGGCTACACCTTC
NA	TRBV28	TRBJ1-5	TRBD1	CASRSTGGANQPQHF	TGTGCCAGCAGGTCCACAGGGGGCGCGAATCAGCCCCAGCATTTT
NA	TRBV7-9	TRBJ2-3	TRBD1	CASSRQGRTQYF	TGTGCCAGCAGCCGACAGGGGCGGACGCAGTATTTT
once	TRBV5-1	TRBJ1-5	NA	CASSLGVDGGGNQPQHF	TGCGCCAGCAGCTTGGGGGTCGATGGGGGAGGTAATCAGCCCCAGCATTTT
once	TRBV18	TRBJ2-7	NA	CASSPGGQSYEQYF	TGTGCCAGCTCACCCGGGGGGCAATCCTACGAGCAGTACTTC
NA	TRBV2	TRBJ1-2	NA	CAIGEGYGYTF	TGTGCCATCGGGGAGGGGTATGGCTACACCTTC
NA	TRBV10-3	TRBJ1-3	TRBD1	CAISFDRVAGNTIYF	TGTGCCATCAGTTTCGACAGGGTGGCTGGAAACACCATATATTTT